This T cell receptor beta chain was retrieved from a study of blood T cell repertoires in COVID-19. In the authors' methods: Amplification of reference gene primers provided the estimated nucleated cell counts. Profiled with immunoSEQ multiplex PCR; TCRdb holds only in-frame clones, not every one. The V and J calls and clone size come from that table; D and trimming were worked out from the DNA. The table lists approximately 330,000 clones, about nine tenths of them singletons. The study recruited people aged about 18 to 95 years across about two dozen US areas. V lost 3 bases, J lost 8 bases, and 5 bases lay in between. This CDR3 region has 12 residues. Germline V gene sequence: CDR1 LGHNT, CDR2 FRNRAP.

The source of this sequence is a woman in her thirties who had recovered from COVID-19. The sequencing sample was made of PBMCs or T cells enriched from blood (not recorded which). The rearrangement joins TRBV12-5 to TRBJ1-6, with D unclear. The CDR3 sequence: CASGFADSPLHF. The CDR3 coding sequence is TGTGCTAGTGGTTTCGCGGATTCACCCCTCCACTTT.